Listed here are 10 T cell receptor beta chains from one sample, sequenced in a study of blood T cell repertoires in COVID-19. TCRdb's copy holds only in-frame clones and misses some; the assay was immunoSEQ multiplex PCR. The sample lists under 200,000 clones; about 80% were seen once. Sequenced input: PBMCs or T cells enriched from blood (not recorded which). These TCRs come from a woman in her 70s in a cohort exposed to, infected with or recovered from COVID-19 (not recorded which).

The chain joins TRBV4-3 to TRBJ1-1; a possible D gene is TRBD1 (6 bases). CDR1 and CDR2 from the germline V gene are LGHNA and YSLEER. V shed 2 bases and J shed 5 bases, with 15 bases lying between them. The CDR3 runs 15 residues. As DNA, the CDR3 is TGCGCCAGCAGCCAATTGAAGGGAGGGGGGACTGAAGCTTTCTTT. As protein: CASSQLKGGGTEAFF.

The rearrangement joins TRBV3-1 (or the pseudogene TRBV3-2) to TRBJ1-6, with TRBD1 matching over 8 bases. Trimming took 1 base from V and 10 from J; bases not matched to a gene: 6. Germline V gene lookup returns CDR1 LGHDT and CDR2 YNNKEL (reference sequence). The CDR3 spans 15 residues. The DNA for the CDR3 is TGTGCCAGCAGCCAAGGGGGGACAGGTGGATCACCCCTCCACTTT. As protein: CASSQGGTGGSPLHF.

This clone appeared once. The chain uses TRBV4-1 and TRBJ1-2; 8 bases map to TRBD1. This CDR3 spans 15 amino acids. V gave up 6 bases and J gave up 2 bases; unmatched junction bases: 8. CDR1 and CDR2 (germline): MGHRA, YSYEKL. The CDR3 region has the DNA TGCGCCAGCAGTTCCGCCGGGACAGGAAACTATGGCTACACCTTC. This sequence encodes CASSSAGTGNYGYTF.

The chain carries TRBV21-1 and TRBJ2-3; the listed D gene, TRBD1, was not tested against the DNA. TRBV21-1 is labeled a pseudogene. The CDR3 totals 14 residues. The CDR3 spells CASRSQGSTDTQYF. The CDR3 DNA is TGTGCCAGCAGATCGCAGGGAAGCACAGATACGCAGTATTTT.

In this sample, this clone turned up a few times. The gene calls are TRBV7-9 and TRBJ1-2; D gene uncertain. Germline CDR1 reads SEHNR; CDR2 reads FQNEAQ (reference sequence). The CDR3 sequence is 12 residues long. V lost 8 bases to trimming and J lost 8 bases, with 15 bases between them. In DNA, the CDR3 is TGTGCCAGCCGGCGGGATCTGGGGGGCTACACCTTC. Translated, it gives CASRRDLGGYTF.

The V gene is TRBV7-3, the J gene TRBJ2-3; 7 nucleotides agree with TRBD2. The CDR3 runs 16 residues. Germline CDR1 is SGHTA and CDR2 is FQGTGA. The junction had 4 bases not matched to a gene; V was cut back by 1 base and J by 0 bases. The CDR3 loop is CASSLNPAGSTDTQYF. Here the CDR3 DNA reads TGTGCCAGCAGCTTAAACCCAGCGGGGAGCACAGATACGCAGTATTTT.

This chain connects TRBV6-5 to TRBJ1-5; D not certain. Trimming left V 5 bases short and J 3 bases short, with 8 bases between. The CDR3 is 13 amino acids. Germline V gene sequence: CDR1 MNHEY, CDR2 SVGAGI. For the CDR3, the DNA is TGTGCCAGCAGTCGGGTCATCAATCAGCCCCAGCATTTT. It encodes CASSRVINQPQHF.

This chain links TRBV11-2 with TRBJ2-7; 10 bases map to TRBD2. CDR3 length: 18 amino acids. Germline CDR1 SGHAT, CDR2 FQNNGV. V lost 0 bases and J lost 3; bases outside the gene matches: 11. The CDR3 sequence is CASSLDAGLAVNYYEQYF. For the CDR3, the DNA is TGTGCCAGCAGCTTAGATGCCGGACTAGCGGTTAACTACTACGAGCAGTACTTC.

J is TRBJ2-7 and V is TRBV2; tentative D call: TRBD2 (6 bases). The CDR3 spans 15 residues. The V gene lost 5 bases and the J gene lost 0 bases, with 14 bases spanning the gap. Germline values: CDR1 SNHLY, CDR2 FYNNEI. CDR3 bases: TGTGCCAGCAGTCGAGAGGCGGGACCCTCCTACGAGCAGTACTTC. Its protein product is CASSREAGPSYEQYF.

CDR3 sequence (DNA): TGTGCCAGCAGTTACAGCCTTAGCAATCAGCCCCAGCATTTT. Protein: CASSYSLSNQPQHF. The chain links TRBV6-5 to TRBJ1-5; no reliable D call. The CDR3 spans 14 residues. Germline V gene sequence: CDR1 MNHEY, CDR2 SVGAGI. V lost 2 bases and J 0 bases, leaving 5 bases between the germline ends.